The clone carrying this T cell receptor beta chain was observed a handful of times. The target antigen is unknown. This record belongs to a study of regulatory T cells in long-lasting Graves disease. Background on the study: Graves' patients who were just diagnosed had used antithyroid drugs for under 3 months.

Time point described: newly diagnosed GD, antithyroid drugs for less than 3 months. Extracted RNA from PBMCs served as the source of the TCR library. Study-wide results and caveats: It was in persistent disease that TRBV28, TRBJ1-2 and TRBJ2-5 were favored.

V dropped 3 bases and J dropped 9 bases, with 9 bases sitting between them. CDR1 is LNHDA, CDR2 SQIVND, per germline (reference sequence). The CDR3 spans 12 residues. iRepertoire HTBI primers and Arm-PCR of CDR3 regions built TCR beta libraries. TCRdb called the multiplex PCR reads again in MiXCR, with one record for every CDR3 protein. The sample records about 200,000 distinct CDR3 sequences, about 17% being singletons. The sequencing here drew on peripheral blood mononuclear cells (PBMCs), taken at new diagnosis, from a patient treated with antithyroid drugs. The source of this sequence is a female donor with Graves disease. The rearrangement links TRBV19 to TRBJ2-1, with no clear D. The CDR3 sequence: CASSIGPVEQFF. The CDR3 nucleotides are TGTGCCAGTAGTATCGGACCTGTTGAGCAGTTCTTC.